Listed here are 5 T cell receptor beta chains from one sample, sequenced in a study of shared clonotypes between healthy human individuals. Only in-frame clones appear in the TCRdb table, and some are missing; sequencing was by immunoSEQ multiplex PCR. The profile shows approximately 1,000,000 clones, around 78% of them singletons. Sequencing was done on a sample of memory CD4+ T cells from PBMCs. This sample's subset: CD45RA-negative fraction. The receptors derive from a man in his late teens or twenties in good health. Some clones in this sample may be carry-over from other donors' samples.

This clone was seen more than once but under ten times. The V gene is TRBV30, the J gene TRBJ2-3; D possibly corresponds to TRBD1 (5 bases). Germline V gives CDR1 GTSNPN, CDR2 SVGIG (reference sequence). The CDR3 is made up of 13 amino acids. Trimming shortened V by 7 bases and J by 0 bases, and 11 bases separated the two germline ends. The CDR3 sequence is CAFRTISTDTQYF. The CDR3 DNA reads as TGTGCCTTCAGGACAATTAGCACAGATACGCAGTATTTT.

The chain has TRBV28 and TRBJ2-7, with TRBD1 matching 7 bases. CDR3 length: 13 residues. The V gene end was trimmed by 6 bases and the J gene end by 3 bases; junction bases not matched to a gene: 5. Germline CDR1 reads MDHEN; CDR2 reads SYDVKM. Here the CDR3 reads CASSDRAGYEQYF. DNA of the CDR3: TGTGCCAGCAGCGACAGGGCAGGCTACGAGCAGTACTTC.

The chain recombines TRBV5-1 with TRBJ2-1; 13 nucleotides match TRBD2. Trimming took 3 bases from V and 5 from J; bases not matched to a gene: 5. Germline CDR1 and CDR2: SGHRS and YFSETQ. This CDR3 spans 16 amino acids. The CDR3 loop is CASSWGGTSGNNEQFF. Written as DNA, the CDR3 is TGCGCCAGCAGCTGGGGAGGGACTAGCGGGAACAATGAGCAGTTCTTC.

This clone was counted only a few times. The chain uses TRBV30 and TRBJ1-4, with D perhaps matching TRBD1 (6 bases). V lost 3 bases and J lost 8, with 19 bases in between. The CDR3 length is 15 residues. Germline assignment: CDR1 GTSNPN and CDR2 SVGIG (reference sequence). The CDR3 protein is CAWREQGTVTEKLFF. As DNA, the CDR3 is TGTGCCTGGAGGGAACAGGGAACGGTGACGGAAAAACTGTTTTTT.

The gene calls are TRBV2 and TRBJ1-2; tentative D call: TRBD1 (5 bases). Germline V CDR1 and CDR2: SNHLY, FYNNEI. V was clipped by 4 bases and J by 8 bases, with 14 bases between them. The CDR3 extends over 13 amino acids. The CDR3 DNA sequence: TGTGCCAGCAGTGTGGCCAGGGACGTCGGCTACACCTTC. Encoded protein: CASSVARDVGYTF. Using reference TRBV2 and TRBJ1-2 for the parts outside the CDR3, the full variable domain is EPEVTQTPSHQVTQMGQEVILRCVPISNHLYFYWYRQILGQKVEFLVSFYNNEISEKSEIFDDQFSVERPDGSNFTLKIRSTKLEDSAMYFCASSVARDVGYTFGSGTRLTVV.